This T cell receptor beta chain originates from a study of T cell clusters in autoimmune cytopenias. Regarding the study as a whole: Functional roles of the in silico T cell clusters still await experimental validation.

Germline-derived CDR1 and CDR2 are DFQATT and SNEGSKA (reference sequence). The CDR3 runs to 13 residues. Regarding this clonotype: Its antigen is currently unknown.

TRB was amplified from roughly 250 ng of peripheral blood genomic DNA per sample. One tube held mixed TRB-A and TRB-B primer pools for touch-down PCR. Following a re-call of the multiplex PCR reads, TCRdb has one entry per CDR3 protein and lacks DNA. The sample data list around 9,500 distinct CDR3 sequences. The sequencing sample was made of peripheral blood. The clonotype comes from a human donor with an autoimmune cytopenia or autoimmune hepatitis (not recorded which). This chain connects TRBV20-1 to TRBJ1-4; the D call of TRBD1 rests on TCRdb alone, since no DNA is present to check it. CDR3 protein: CSASGDSDEKLFF.